This T cell receptor (beta chain) was recorded in a study of OX40 agonist ivuxolimab in advanced cancers. Sequencing was performed with immunoSEQ multiplex PCR; in TCRdb, only in-frame clones are kept and a portion is missing. The sample contains roughly 80,000 clones, around nine tenths of which appear only once. Findings and limits, study-wide: CD8+ T cells (on average) carried more expanded clones than CD4+ T cells.

The germline V gene encodes CDR1 SEHNR and CDR2 FQNEAQ (reference sequence). This CDR3 spans 14 amino acids. Trimming left V 2 bases short and J 8 bases short, with 13 bases between. As to this clone: What it binds is not known.

The sequence was obtained from an adult with an advanced solid tumor such as melanoma, head and neck, liver or kidney cancer. This specimen consisted of CD4+ or CD8+ T cells sorted from blood, obtained in a trial of the OX40 agonist ivuxolimab. The chain is built from TRBV7-9 and TRBJ2-1; D could derive from TRBD1 or TRBD2 (5 bases each). The chain's CDR3 is CASSLMGEQDEQFF. In DNA, the CDR3 is TGTGCCAGCAGCTTAATGGGGGAACAAGATGAGCAGTTCTTC.